The 26 T cell receptor beta chains given below trace back to one sample, sequenced in a study of shared clonotypes between healthy human individuals (dated by TCRdb to about 2020). The receptor library was made with the immunoSEQ multiplex PCR assay. Sourced from immuneACCESS, this table was stored by TCRdb with only in-frame sequences that have V and J called. A share of the clones is absent; for the studies checked, an unresolved V gene accounts for under half, and the remainder has no known explanation. The sample table holds roughly 1,600,000 clones, of which approximately 98.5% were seen once. The top ten clonotypes cover about 0.34% of the sample. Input material: naive CD4+ T cells sorted from blood. Interpreted using the paper, the cell subset or site label stands for: CD45RA+ positively selected. The receptors here all came from a man aged 25-45 years in good health.

The chain has TRBV7-6 and TRBJ1-1, with D unclear. The CDR3 is 15 amino acids. V was pared by 2 bases and J by 3 bases, with 13 bases between. Germline CDR1 is SGHVS and CDR2 is FNYEAQ. The CDR3 sequence is CASSLFEGGYTEAFF. The CDR3 nucleotides read TGTGCCAGCAGCTTATTCGAGGGCGGATACACTGAAGCTTTCTTT.

The chain carries TRBV28 and TRBJ2-5; weak D call: TRBD2 (6 bases). This CDR3 spans 16 amino acids. V gave up 2 bases and J gave up 2 bases, with 15 bases separating them. Germline lookup yields CDR1 MDHEN and CDR2 SYDVKM. The CDR3 sequence: CASSLIPGSGQETQYF. The CDR3 region has the DNA TGTGCCAGCAGTTTAATACCTGGGAGCGGGCAAGAGACCCAGTACTTC.

The table lists this clone with a few counts. The rearrangement links TRBV4-1 to TRBJ2-7; 8 nucleotides match TRBD2. The CDR3 is 15 residues long. Germline V lookup: CDR1 MGHRA, CDR2 YSYEKL. The ends lost 1 base at V and 4 bases at J; junction bases unmatched: 6. CDR3 in amino acids: CASSQGQTSVYEQYF. The CDR3, as DNA: TGCGCCAGCAGCCAAGGGCAGACTAGCGTATACGAGCAGTACTTC.

The chain employs TRBV5-4 and TRBJ1-1; no definite D call. This CDR3 region has 15 residues. Per germline, CDR1 SGHNT and CDR2 YYREEE (reference sequence). The ends were cut back, 0 bases at V and 0 bases at J, with 9 bases in the middle. The CDR3 region is CASSLVSGMNTEAFF. In nucleotides, the CDR3 is TGTGCCAGCAGCTTGGTTTCGGGTATGAACACTGAAGCTTTCTTT.

The chain employs TRBV5-3 and TRBJ1-5, with D possibly being TRBD1 (5 bases). TRBV5-3 falls under the ORF class, with uncertain function. The germline V and J ends were trimmed by 4 bases and 0 bases, with 20 bases remaining between them. The CDR3 extends over 18 amino acids. The CDR3 region is CARSPTGTSEYSNQPQHF. CDR3 DNA: TGTGCCAGAAGCCCAACAGGCACCTCCGAGTATAGCAATCAGCCCCAGCATTTT.

The V gene is TRBV7-8, the J gene TRBJ2-2, with a possible D match to TRBD1 (5 bases). The CDR3 is 16 amino acids. Trimming stripped 8 bases from V and 6 bases from J, with 22 bases between. The germline CDR1 and CDR2 sequences are SGHVS and FQNEAQ. CDR3 nucleotide sequence: TGTGCCAGCCTCCCAACGGGCAGGGCAGTCGCCGGGGAGCTGTTTTTT. Amino acids: CASLPTGRAVAGELFF.

This chain connects TRBV18 to TRBJ2-7; no clear D. CDR3 size: 14 residues. V was clipped by 2 bases and J by 4 bases, with 12 bases between them. From germline, CDR1 is KGHSH and CDR2 LQKENI. Here the CDR3 reads CASSPNSLRYEQYF. The CDR3 DNA reads as TGTGCCAGCTCACCAAACTCTCTTAGGTACGAGCAGTACTTC.

This clone was recorded only once. The chain joins TRBV6-1 to TRBJ1-1; D is undetermined. Germline V gene data show CDR1 as MNHNS and CDR2 as SASEGT. The V end lost 0 bases, the J end lost 2 bases, and 13 bases lay between the germline ends. CDR3 size: 16 residues. The CDR3 sequence is CASSEAFGIPNTEAFF. CDR3 in DNA: TGTGCCAGCAGTGAAGCTTTTGGGATCCCTAACACTGAAGCTTTCTTT.

The rearrangement links TRBV4-3 to TRBJ2-1, with 11 bases identical to TRBD1. The J segment lost 5 bases and the V segment lost 4 bases, leaving 10 bases of the junction unmatched. Germline V gives CDR1 LGHNA, CDR2 YSLEER. This CDR3 spans 17 amino acids. CDR3 loop: CASSPRTGGVGNNEQFF. In DNA form, the CDR3 reads TGCGCCAGCAGCCCAAGGACAGGGGGCGTCGGGAACAATGAGCAGTTCTTC.

This chain uses TRBV4-1 with TRBJ2-1; TRBD2 matches at 13 bases. The CDR3 length is 17 residues. V trimming: 4 bases; J trimming: 6 bases; junction bases outside the gene matches: 9. Germline loops: CDR1 MGHRA, CDR2 YSYEKL. CDR3 sequence (DNA): TGCGCCAGCAGCCTGACTAGCGGGAGGCACCTGGGCAATGAGCAGTTCTTC. Encoded protein: CASSLTSGRHLGNEQFF.

This chain links TRBV5-1 with TRBJ2-7; 10 positions agree with TRBD2. CDR3 length: 13 amino acids. The germline V gene encodes CDR1 SGHRS and CDR2 YFSETQ. Trimming at V came to 6 bases and at J to 6 bases, leaving 6 bases not matched to a gene. DNA of the CDR3: TGCGCCAGCACGAGCGGGAGGGTAGGCGAGCAGTACTTC. Its translation is CASTSGRVGEQYF.

V and J are TRBV7-6 and TRBJ2-7; D not resolved. The CDR3 loop spans 14 amino acids. V was shortened by 5 bases and J by 4 bases, with 15 bases between the two germline ends. Germline V CDR1 and CDR2: SGHVS, FNYEAQ. The CDR3 DNA is TGTGCCAGCAGCCCGACCGTAGGGCTTTACGAGCAGTACTTC. Protein product: CASSPTVGLYEQYF.

The gene calls are TRBV27 and TRBJ2-5, with 7 bases lining up with TRBD2. Germline V lookup: CDR1 MNHEY, CDR2 SMNVEV (reference sequence). The CDR3 runs 14 residues. Trimming removed 5 bases from V and 1 base from J; junction bases left unmatched: 4. As DNA, the CDR3 is TGTGCCAGCAGTACCGGGGGGTTCCAAGAGACCCAGTACTTC. Its translation: CASSTGGFQETQYF.

The chain combines TRBV18 with TRBJ2-1, with D possibly being TRBD2 (6 bases). V shed 7 bases and J shed 6 bases, with 16 bases lying between them. The V gene's germline CDR1 is KGHSH and CDR2 LQKENI. The CDR3 consists of 14 residues. CDR3 in DNA: TGTGCCAGCTTTGGTCCGACTAGTTTCAATGAGCAGTTCTTC. Encoded protein: CASFGPTSFNEQFF.

Turning to this clone: Different DNA sequences within this sample yield the same CDR3. The chain couples TRBV29-1 to TRBJ1-5; TRBD1 is a possible D gene (5 bases). Germline V gene sequence: CDR1 SQVTM, CDR2 ANQGSEA. Deletions cut 6 bases from V and 7 bases from J, with 10 bases between. CDR3 length: 11 residues. CDR3: CSVGDDQPQHF. The CDR3 coding sequence is TGCAGCGTGGGGGACGACCAGCCCCAGCATTTT.

In regard to this clone: The same CDR3 arises from other DNA sequences in this sample as well. The chain links TRBV5-1 to TRBJ2-7; 11 nucleotides match TRBD2. Germline V gene data show CDR1 as SGHRS and CDR2 as YFSETQ. The CDR3 sequence is 15 residues long. Trimming cost V 4 bases and J 3 bases; bases outside gene matches: 6. CDR3 nucleotide sequence: TGCGCCAGCAGCAGAACTAGCGGGAGACACTACGAGCAGTACTTC. Translation gives CASSRTSGRHYEQYF.

V is TRBV18 and J is TRBJ1-1; TRBD1 matches 8 bases. Trimming took 2 bases from V and 1 from J; bases not matched to a gene: 9. CDR1 is KGHSH, CDR2 LQKENI, per germline. The CDR3 spans 17 residues. The CDR3 nucleotides read TGTGCCAGCTCACCAGACTTCAGGACAGGGCGGAACACTGAAGCTTTCTTT. It yields the protein CASSPDFRTGRNTEAFF.

The rearrangement uses TRBV4-1 and TRBJ2-5, with no clear D. The V end lost 0 bases, the J end lost 5 bases, and 16 bases lay between the germline ends. Germline V gene data show CDR1 as MGHRA and CDR2 as YSYEKL. The CDR3 sequence is 16 residues long. The CDR3: CASSQDAAQPRETQYF. Here the CDR3 DNA reads TGCGCCAGCAGCCAAGATGCCGCACAACCTAGGGAGACCCAGTACTTC.

V is TRBV30 and J is TRBJ1-1, with D unresolved. This CDR3 has 10 amino acids. Germline lookup yields CDR1 GTSNPN and CDR2 SVGIG (reference sequence). Trimming cost V 3 bases and J 7 bases, with 6 bases left between them. CDR3 sequence (DNA): TGTGCCTGGAGGTTGGTTGAAGCTTTCTTT. Its protein product is CAWRLVEAFF.

This sequence joins TRBV6-4 and TRBJ2-1; D might be TRBD1 (6 bases). V gave up 0 bases and J gave up 12 bases, with 12 bases separating them. CDR3 length: 13 amino acids. The germline V gene has CDR1 MRHNA and CDR2 SNTAGT. The CDR3 sequence: CASSDSGGAVQFF. The DNA of the CDR3 is TGTGCCAGCAGTGACTCTGGGGGCGCCGTGCAGTTCTTC.

The chain joins TRBV4-1 to TRBJ2-1; tentative D call: TRBD2 (5 bases). The length of the CDR3 is 18 residues. Germline V lookup: CDR1 MGHRA, CDR2 YSYEKL. V lost 4 bases and J lost 0, with 19 bases in between. CDR3 sequence reads: CASSPWASSQSSYNEQFF. DNA of the CDR3: TGCGCCAGCAGCCCCTGGGCTAGCTCCCAGTCCTCCTACAATGAGCAGTTCTTC.

The chain recombines TRBV10-1 with TRBJ2-7; 12 bases match TRBD2. In germline, CDR1 is WNHNN, CDR2 SYGVQD (reference sequence). The CDR3 consists of 15 residues. The junction had 3 bases not matched to a gene; V was cut back by 2 bases and J by 4 bases. The CDR3 sequence is CASSEGLAGKYEQYF. The CDR3 nucleotides are TGCGCCAGCAGTGAGGGACTAGCGGGAAAATACGAGCAGTACTTC.

The chain links TRBV7-2 to TRBJ2-7, with D tentatively TRBD2 (6 bases). The CDR3 is 14 residues long. CDR1 and CDR2 from the germline V gene are SGHTA and FQGNSA. Deletions cut 7 bases from V and 0 bases from J, with 13 bases between. The CDR3 region has the DNA TGTGCCAGCAAGAGGGGCGGGAACTCCTACGAGCAGTACTTC. This codes for CASKRGGNSYEQYF.

The chain joins TRBV6-9 to TRBJ1-5; D is unresolved. This CDR3 has 16 residues. Trimming took 6 bases from V and 5 from J, leaving 20 bases between them. The V gene's germline CDR1 is MNHGY and CDR2 SVAAGI. The CDR3 sequence is CASSPMAGRNHQPQHF. The CDR3 nucleotides read TGTGCCAGCAGCCCCATGGCGGGGAGGAATCATCAGCCCCAGCATTTT.

This clone occurred once. The chain recombines TRBV28 with TRBJ2-7; 8 positions match TRBD1. Germline loops: CDR1 MDHEN, CDR2 SYDVKM. CDR3 size: 14 residues. V shed 8 bases and J 0 bases; nucleotides not matched to a gene: 6. The chain's CDR3 is CASGQGPFSYEQYF. DNA of the CDR3: TGTGCCAGCGGACAGGGACCATTCTCCTACGAGCAGTACTTC. The entire variable domain, with the rest obtained from reference TRBV28 and TRBJ2-7, is as follows: DVKVTQSSRYLVKRTGEKVFLECVQDMDHENMFWYRQDPGLGLRLIYFSYDVKMKEKGDIPEGYSVSREKKERFSLILESASTNQTSMYLCASGQGPFSYEQYFGPGTRLTVT.

J is TRBJ1-4 and V is TRBV5-1; maybe TRBD1 (6 bases). Germline V gene lookup returns CDR1 SGHRS and CDR2 YFSETQ. The CDR3 is made up of 15 amino acids. The V and J ends lost 3 bases and 8 bases respectively, with 17 bases between them. The CDR3: CASSSWTALGEKLFF. Here the CDR3 DNA reads TGCGCCAGCAGCTCCTGGACAGCGCTCGGGGAAAAACTGTTTTTT.